The rows below give T cell receptor beta chains drawn from one sample of a study of post-analysis software for immune sequencing data. From the PCR reads, TCRdb called clonotypes with MiXCR, one entry per CDR3 protein. The sample holds roughly 430,000 distinct CDR3 sequences, approximately 39% seen once. The sequenced sample consisted of blood. These TCRs come from a girl under 10 years old with multiple sclerosis. Each CDR3 is given with its conserved first and last residue. D genes are given only for firm matches. Size values are once, few and many counts, or a class for expanded clones, and some rows have none.

TRBV3-1	TRBD1	TRBJ2-7	.	CASSHRDRSYEQYF	TGTGCCAGCAGCCACCGGGACAGGAGCTACGAGCAGTACTTC
TRBV10-3	.	TRBJ2-7	.	CAISEGISYEQYF	TGTGCCATCAGTGAGGGGATCTCCTACGAGCAGTACTTC
TRBV20-1	.	TRBJ1-2	few	CSAVQRVYGYTF	TGCAGTGCCGTACAGCGAGTCTATGGCTACACCTTC
TRBV7-2	.	TRBJ2-3	.	CASRFQSTDTQYF	TGTGCCAGCAGGTTTCAGAGCACAGATACGCAGTATTTT
TRBV11-2	TRBD1	TRBJ2-7	.	CASSFLQGSSYEQYF	TGTGCCAGCAGCTTCCTACAGGGGAGCTCCTACGAGCAGTACTTC
TRBV20-1	.	TRBJ2-3	few	CSARVGLTQKTDTQYF	TGCAGTGCTAGAGTAGGACTAACGCAAAAGACAGATACGCAGTATTTT
TRBV11-2	TRBD1	TRBJ2-7	.	CASSLRDRGHYEQYF	TGTGCCAGCAGCCTCCGGGACAGGGGGCACTACGAGCAGTACTTC
TRBV5-1	.	TRBJ2-7	few	CASSSTLAPSDEQYF	TGCGCCAGCAGCTCCACACTAGCACCCTCGGACGAGCAGTACTTC
TRBV21-1	.	TRBJ1-5	.	CASSKAGRDNQPQHF	TGTGCCAGCAGCAAAGCGGGCAGGGACAATCAGCCCCAGCATTTT
TRBV6-5	.	TRBJ2-1	.	CASSWRQSYNEQFF	TGTGCCAGCAGTTGGCGTCAATCCTACAATGAGCAGTTCTTC
TRBV6-2/TRBV6-3	.	TRBJ1-5	.	CASSPQEHQPQHF	TGTGCCAGCAGCCCACAGGAGCATCAGCCCCAGCATTTT
TRBV4-1	.	TRBJ2-7	few	CASSQVGGPLYEQYF	TGCGCCAGCAGCCAAGTTGGGGGACCACTCTACGAGCAGTACTTC
TRBV7-3	.	TRBJ2-1	few	CASSVTTLNEQFF	TGTGCCAGCAGCGTGACTACCCTCAATGAGCAGTTCTTC
TRBV7-2	TRBD2	TRBJ2-1	few	CASKLVAGANNEQFF	TGTGCCAGCAAGTTGGTAGCGGGAGCTAACAATGAGCAGTTCTTC
TRBV4-1	TRBD2	TRBJ2-7	.	CASSQASGRSYEQYF	TGCGCCAGCAGCCAAGCTAGCGGGCGTTCCTACGAGCAGTACTTC
TRBV6-5	.	TRBJ2-7	few	CASRGTGLYEQYF	TGTGCCAGCCGGGGAACAGGACTCTACGAGCAGTACTTC
TRBV29-1	.	TRBJ1-2	few	CSVEKGGRNGYTF	TGCAGCGTTGAGAAGGGAGGTCGGAATGGCTACACCTTC
TRBV14	.	TRBJ1-1	.	CASSQFRQGRVSDTEAFF	TGTGCCAGCAGCCAATTTAGGCAGGGGAGGGTTTCGGACACTGAAGCTTTCTTT
TRBV11-3	.	TRBJ2-7	.	CASSLGGGKEYEQYF	TGTGCCAGCAGCTTAGGGGGCGGGAAGGAGTACGAGCAGTACTTC
TRBV10-3	.	TRBJ2-7	.	CAIGPGRSSSYEQYF	TGTGCCATCGGCCCCGGGCGGAGCAGCTCCTACGAGCAGTACTTC
TRBV5-1	.	TRBJ2-3	.	CASSLQRRARLTDTQYF	TGCGCCAGCAGCTTGCAGCGGAGGGCTCGCCTCACAGATACGCAGTATTTT
TRBV28	.	TRBJ2-4	.	CASSLIGQGKTKNIQYF	TGTGCCAGCAGTTTAATCGGGCAGGGAAAAACCAAAAACATTCAGTACTTC
TRBV28	.	TRBJ2-2	.	CASSRRLAHTGELFF	TGTGCCAGCAGTAGGAGGCTAGCCCACACCGGGGAGCTGTTTTTT
TRBV28	TRBD1	TRBJ2-6	.	CASRSDRGRSGANVLTF	TGTGCCAGCAGGTCGGACAGGGGTCGTTCTGGGGCCAACGTCCTGACTTTC
TRBV12-3/TRBV12-4	.	TRBJ2-1	few	CASSFLFGGRDNEQFF	TGTGCCAGCAGCTTCTTGTTCGGCGGACGCGACAATGAGCAGTTCTTC
TRBV20-1	.	TRBJ1-2	.	CSASWEMEDGYTF	TGCAGTGCTAGTTGGGAAATGGAGGATGGCTACACCTTC
TRBV20-1	TRBD2	TRBJ2-1	few	CSARKRTSGSNEQFF	TGCAGTGCTAGAAAACGGACTAGCGGGAGCAATGAGCAGTTCTTC
TRBV12-3/TRBV12-4	TRBD1	TRBJ1-2	few	CASSLRAWDRNYGYTF	TGTGCCAGCAGTTTGAGGGCCTGGGACAGGAACTATGGCTACACCTTC
TRBV29-1	TRBD1	TRBJ2-7	few	CSVEEGQDYEQYF	TGCAGCGTTGAAGAAGGACAGGACTACGAGCAGTACTTC
TRBV6-2/TRBV6-3	.	TRBJ2-1	.	CASSSPPVPYNEQFF	TGTGCCAGCAGCTCCCCCCCTGTCCCCTACAATGAGCAGTTCTTC
TRBV7-2	.	TRBJ2-7	.	CASSSGWYEQYF	TGTGCCAGCAGCTCAGGGTGGTACGAGCAGTACTTC
TRBV12-3/TRBV12-4	.	TRBJ1-2	few	CASSLRQNYGYTF	TGTGCCAGCAGTTTAAGGCAGAACTATGGCTACACCTTC
TRBV7-9	.	TRBJ1-1	.	CANSHATEGIEAFF	TGTGCCAACAGCCACGCAACGGAAGGCATTGAAGCTTTCTTT
TRBV6-5	.	TRBJ1-1	few	CASSSDPGTEAFF	TGTGCCAGCAGCTCCGACCCGGGCACTGAAGCTTTCTTT
TRBV20-1	.	TRBJ2-7	few	CSARKGLLSYEQYF	TGCAGTGCTAGGAAGGGACTCCTCTCCTACGAGCAGTACTTC
TRBV20-1	.	TRBJ2-1	.	CSARAPPGVSYNEQFF	TGCAGTGCGAGAGCCCCCCCTGGGGTATCCTACAATGAGCAGTTCTTC